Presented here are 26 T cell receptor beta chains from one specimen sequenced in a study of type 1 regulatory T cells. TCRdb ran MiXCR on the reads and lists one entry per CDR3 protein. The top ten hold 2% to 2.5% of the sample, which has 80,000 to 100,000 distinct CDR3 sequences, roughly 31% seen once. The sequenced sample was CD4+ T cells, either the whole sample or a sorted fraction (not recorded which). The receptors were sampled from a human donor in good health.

In nucleotides, the CDR3 is TGTGCCAGCTCACAGGAACAGGGGACCAACACTGAAGCTTTCTTT. Protein: CASSQEQGTNTEAFF. The chain recombines TRBV18 with TRBJ1-1; 7 nucleotides align to TRBD1. The CDR3 is made up of 15 amino acids. Germline V CDR1 and CDR2: KGHSH, LQKENI. Trimming removed 4 bases from V and 2 bases from J; junction bases left unmatched: 7.

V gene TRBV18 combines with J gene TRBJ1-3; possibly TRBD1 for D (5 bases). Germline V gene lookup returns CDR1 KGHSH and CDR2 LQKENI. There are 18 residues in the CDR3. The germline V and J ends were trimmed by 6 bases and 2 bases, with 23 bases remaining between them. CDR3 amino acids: CASSSLPTTAEAGNTIYF. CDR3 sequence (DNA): TGTGCCAGCTCGTCTTTGCCAACGACAGCCGAGGCTGGAAACACCATATATTTT.

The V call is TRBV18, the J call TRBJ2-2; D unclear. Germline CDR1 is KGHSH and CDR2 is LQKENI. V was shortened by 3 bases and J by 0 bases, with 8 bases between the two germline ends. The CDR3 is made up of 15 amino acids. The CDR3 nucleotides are TGTGCCAGCTCACCTGCAACAGCGAACACCGGGGAGCTGTTTTTT. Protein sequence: CASSPATANTGELFF.

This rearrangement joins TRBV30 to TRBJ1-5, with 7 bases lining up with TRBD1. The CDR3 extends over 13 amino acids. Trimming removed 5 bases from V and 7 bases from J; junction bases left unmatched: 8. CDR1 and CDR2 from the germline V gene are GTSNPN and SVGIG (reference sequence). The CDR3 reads CAWAQGVEQPQHF. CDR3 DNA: TGTGCCTGGGCTCAGGGGGTAGAACAGCCCCAGCATTTT. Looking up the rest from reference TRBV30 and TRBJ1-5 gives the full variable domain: SQTIHQWPATLVQPVGSPLSLECTVEGTSNPNLYWYRQAAGRGLQLLFYSVGIGQISSEVPQNLSASRPQDRQFILSSKKLLLSDSGFYLCAWAQGVEQPQHFGDGTRLSIL.

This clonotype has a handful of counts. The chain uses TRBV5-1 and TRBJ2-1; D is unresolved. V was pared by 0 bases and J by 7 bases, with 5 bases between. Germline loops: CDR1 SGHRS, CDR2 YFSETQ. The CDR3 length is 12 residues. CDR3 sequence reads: CASSLALNEQFF. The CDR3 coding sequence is TGCGCCAGCAGCTTGGCCTTGAATGAGCAGTTCTTC.

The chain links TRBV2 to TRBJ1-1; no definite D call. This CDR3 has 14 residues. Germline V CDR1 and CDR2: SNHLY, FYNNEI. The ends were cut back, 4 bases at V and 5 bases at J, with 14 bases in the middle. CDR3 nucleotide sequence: TGTGCCAGCAGTGTGTTTAGGGATAGTACTGAAGCTTTCTTT. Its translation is CASSVFRDSTEAFF.

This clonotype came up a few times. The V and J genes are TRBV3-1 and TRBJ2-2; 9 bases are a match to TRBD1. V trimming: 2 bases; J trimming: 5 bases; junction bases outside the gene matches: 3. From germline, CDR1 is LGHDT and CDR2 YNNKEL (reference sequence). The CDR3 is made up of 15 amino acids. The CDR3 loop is CASSQTGGSTGELFF. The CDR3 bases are TGTGCCAGCAGCCAAACAGGGGGCTCGACCGGGGAGCTGTTTTTT.

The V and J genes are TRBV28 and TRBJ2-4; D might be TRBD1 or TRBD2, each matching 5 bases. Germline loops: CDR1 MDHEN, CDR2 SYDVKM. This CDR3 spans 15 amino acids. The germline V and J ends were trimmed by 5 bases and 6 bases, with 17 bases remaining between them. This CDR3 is CASSQAAGTVNIQYF. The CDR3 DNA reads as TGTGCCAGCAGTCAGGCCGCCGGGACCGTAAACATTCAGTACTTC. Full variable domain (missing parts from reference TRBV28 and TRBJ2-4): DVKVTQSSRYLVKRTGEKVFLECVQDMDHENMFWYRQDPGLGLRLIYFSYDVKMKEKGDIPEGYSVSREKKERFSLILESASTNQTSMYLCASSQAAGTVNIQYFGAGTRLSVL.

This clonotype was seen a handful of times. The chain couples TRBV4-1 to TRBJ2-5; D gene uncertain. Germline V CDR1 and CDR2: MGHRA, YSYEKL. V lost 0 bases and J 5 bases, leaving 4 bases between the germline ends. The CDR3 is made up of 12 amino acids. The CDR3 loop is CASSQEPETQYF. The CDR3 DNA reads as TGCGCCAGCAGCCAAGAACCCGAGACCCAGTACTTC.

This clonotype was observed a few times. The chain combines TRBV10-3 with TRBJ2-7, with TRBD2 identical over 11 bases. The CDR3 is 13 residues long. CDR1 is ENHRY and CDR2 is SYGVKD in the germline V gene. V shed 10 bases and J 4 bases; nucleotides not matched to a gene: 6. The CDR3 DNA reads TGTGCCACAGGACTAGCGGGCCCGTACGAGCAGTACTTC. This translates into CATGLAGPYEQYF.

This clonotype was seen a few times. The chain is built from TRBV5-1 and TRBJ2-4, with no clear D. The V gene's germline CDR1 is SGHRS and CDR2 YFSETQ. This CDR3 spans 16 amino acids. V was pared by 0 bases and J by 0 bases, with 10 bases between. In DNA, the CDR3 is TGCGCCAGCAGCTTGGCCCCGTCGCTAGCCAAAAACATTCAGTACTTC. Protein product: CASSLAPSLAKNIQYF.

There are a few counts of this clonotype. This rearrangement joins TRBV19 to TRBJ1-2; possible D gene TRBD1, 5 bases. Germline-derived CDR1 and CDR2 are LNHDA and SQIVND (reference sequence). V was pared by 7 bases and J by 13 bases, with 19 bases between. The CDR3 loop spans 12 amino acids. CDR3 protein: CASINLGRKLTF. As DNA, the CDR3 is TGTGCCAGTATCAACTTGGGACGGAAACTCACCTTC.

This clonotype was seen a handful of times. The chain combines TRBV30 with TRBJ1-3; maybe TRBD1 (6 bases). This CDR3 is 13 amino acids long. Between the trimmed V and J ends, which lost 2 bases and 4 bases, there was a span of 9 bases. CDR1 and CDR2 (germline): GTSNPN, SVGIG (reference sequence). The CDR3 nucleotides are TGTGCCTGGAGTTGGCAGGGGGGAAACACCATATATTTT. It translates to CAWSWQGGNTIYF.

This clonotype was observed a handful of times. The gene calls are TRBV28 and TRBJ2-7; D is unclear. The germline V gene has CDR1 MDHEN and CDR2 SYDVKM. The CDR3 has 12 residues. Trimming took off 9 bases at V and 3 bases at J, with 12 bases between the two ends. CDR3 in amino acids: CARDKAVYEQYF. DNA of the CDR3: TGTGCCAGAGATAAGGCTGTCTACGAGCAGTACTTC.

CDR3 sequence reads: CASTLRQGYQETQYF. CDR3 DNA sequence: TGTGCCAGCACTTTGAGACAGGGGTACCAAGAGACCCAGTACTTC. The chain links TRBV25-1 to TRBJ2-5, with 8 bases fitting TRBD1. The CDR3 contains 15 residues. CDR1 is MGHDK and CDR2 is SYGVNS in the germline V gene. V gave up 7 bases and J gave up 0 bases; unmatched junction bases: 7. Drawing the rest from reference TRBV25-1 and TRBJ2-5, the complete variable domain is EADIYQTPRYLVIGTGKKITLECSQTMGHDKMYWYQQDPGMELHLIHYSYGVNSTEKGDLSSESTVSRIRTEHFPLTLESARPSHTSQYLCASTLRQGYQETQYFGPGTRLLVL.

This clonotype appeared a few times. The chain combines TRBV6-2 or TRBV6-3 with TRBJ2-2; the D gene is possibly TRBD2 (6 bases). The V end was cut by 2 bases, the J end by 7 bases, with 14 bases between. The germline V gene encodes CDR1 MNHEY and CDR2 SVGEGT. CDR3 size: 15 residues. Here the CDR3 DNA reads TGTGCCAGCAGTTACCGGGGGACCGAGGGCGGGGAGCTGTTTTTT. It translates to CASSYRGTEGGELFF.

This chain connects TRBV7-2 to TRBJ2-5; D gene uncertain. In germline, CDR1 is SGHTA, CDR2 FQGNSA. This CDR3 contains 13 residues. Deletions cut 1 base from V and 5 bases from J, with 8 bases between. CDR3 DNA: TGTGCCAGCAGCTTAGATAGCCTGGAGACCCAGTACTTC. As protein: CASSLDSLETQYF. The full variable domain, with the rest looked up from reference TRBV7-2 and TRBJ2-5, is GAGVSQSPSNKVTEKGKDVELRCDPISGHTALYWYRQSLGQGLEFLIYFQGNSAPDKSGLPSDRFSAERTGGSVSTLTIQRTQQEDSAVYLCASSLDSLETQYFGPGTRLLVL.

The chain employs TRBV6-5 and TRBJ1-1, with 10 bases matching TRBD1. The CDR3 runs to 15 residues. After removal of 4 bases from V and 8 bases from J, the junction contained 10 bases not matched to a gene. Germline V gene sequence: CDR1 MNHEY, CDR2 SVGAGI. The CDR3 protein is CASSWTGGLSLEAFF. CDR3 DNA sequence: TGTGCCAGCAGTTGGACAGGGGGTCTAAGCTTGGAAGCTTTCTTT.

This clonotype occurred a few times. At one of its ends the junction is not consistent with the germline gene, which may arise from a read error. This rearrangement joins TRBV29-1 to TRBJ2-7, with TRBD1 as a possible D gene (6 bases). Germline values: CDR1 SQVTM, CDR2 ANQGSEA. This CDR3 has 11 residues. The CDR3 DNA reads TGCAGCGCTGAAAGGGGGTACGAGCAGTACTTC. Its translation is CSAERGYEQYF.

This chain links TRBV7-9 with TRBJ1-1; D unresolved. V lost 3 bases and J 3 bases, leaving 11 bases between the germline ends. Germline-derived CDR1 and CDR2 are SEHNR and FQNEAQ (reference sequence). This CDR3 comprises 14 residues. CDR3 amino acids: CASSLRVGDTEAFF. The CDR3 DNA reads TGTGCCAGCAGCTTGAGAGTCGGGGACACTGAAGCTTTCTTT.

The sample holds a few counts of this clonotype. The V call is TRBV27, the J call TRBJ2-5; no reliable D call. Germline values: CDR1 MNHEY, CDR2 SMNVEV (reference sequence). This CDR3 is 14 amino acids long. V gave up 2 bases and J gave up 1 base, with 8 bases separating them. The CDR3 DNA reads TGTGCCAGCAGTTTAAGACGCAGCCAAGAGACCCAGTACTTC. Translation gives CASSLRRSQETQYF.

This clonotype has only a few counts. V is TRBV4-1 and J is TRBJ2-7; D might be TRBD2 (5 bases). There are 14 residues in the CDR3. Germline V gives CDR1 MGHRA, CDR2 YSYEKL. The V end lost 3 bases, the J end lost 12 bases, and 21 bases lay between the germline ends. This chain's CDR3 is CASSHGGFLGDRYF. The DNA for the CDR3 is TGCGCCAGCAGCCACGGCGGGTTCCTGGGCGACCGGTACTTC.

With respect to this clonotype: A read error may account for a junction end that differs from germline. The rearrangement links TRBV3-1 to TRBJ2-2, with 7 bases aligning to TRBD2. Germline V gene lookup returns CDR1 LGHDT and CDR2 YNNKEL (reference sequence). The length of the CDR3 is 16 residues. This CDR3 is CASSQVGGTNTRELFF. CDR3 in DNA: TGTGCCAGCAGCCAAGTCGGGGGGACGAACACCCGGGAGCTGTTTTTT.

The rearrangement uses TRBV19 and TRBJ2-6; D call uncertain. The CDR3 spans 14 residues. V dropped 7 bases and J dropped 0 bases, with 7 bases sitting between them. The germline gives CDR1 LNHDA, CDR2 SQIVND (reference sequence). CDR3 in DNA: TGTGCCAGTACCTTGGGCTCTGGGGCCAACGTCCTGACTTTC. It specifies CASTLGSGANVLTF. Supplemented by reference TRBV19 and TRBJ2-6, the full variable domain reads DGGITQSPKYLFRKEGQNVTLSCEQNLNHDAMYWYRQDPGQGLRLIYYSQIVNDFQKGDIAEGYSVSREKKESFPLTVTSAQKNPTAFYLCASTLGSGANVLTFGAGSRLTVL.

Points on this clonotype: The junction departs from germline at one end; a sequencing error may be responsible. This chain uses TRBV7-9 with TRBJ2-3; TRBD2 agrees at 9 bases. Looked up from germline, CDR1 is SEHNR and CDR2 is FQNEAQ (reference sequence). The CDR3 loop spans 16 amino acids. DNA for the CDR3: TGTGCCAGCAGCTCTAGACTAGCGGACCCCCCAGATACGCAGTGTTTT. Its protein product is CASSSRLADPPDTQCF.

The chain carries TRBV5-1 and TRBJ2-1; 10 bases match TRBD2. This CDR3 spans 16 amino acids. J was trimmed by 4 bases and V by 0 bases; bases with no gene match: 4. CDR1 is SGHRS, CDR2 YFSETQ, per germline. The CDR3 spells CASSLAGTSAYNEQFF. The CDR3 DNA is TGCGCCAGCAGCTTGGCCGGGACTAGCGCGTACAATGAGCAGTTCTTC. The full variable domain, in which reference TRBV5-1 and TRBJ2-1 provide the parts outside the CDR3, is KAGVTQTPRYLIKTRGQQVTLSCSPISGHRSVSWYQQTPGQGLQFLFEYFSETQRNKGNFPGRFSGRQFSNSRSEMNVSTLELGDSALYLCASSLAGTSAYNEQFFGPGTRLTVL.